This T cell receptor beta chain was identified in a study of shared clonotypes between healthy human individuals. Germline values: CDR1 LGHNA, CDR2 YNFKEQ. V dropped 2 bases and J dropped 2; count of bases not matched to a gene: 5. The length of the CDR3 is 16 residues. Measured with immunoSEQ multiplex PCR; TCRdb has only the in-frame clones, and not every one. The repertoire holds roughly 2.1 million clones, about 92% seen once, with 1.7% in the top ten. CD45RO-negative cells were positively selected for CCR7, leaving out terminally differentiated effector memory CD45RA+ cells. The chain uses TRBV4-2 and TRBJ2-7, with 11 positions matching TRBD2. Sequenced material: naive CD8+ T cells from PBMCs. The receptor comes from a man aged 18 to 35 in good health. Some clones in this sample may be carry-over from other donors' samples. This chain's CDR3 is CASSQSGTSGPYEQYF. CDR3 DNA: TGTGCCAGCAGCCAATCCGGGACTAGCGGACCCTACGAGCAGTACTTC.